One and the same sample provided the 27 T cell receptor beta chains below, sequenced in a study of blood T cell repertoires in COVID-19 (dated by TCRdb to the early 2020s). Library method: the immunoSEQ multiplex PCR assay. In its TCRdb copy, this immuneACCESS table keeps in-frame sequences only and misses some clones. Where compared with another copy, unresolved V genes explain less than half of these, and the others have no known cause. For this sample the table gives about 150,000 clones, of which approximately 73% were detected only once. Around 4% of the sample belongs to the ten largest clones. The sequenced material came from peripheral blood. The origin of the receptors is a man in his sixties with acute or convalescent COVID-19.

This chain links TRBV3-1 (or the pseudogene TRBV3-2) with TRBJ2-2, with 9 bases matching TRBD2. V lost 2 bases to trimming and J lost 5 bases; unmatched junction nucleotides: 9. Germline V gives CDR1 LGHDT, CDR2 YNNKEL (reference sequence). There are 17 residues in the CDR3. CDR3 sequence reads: CASSQFVGLAGTGELFF. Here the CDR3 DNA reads TGTGCCAGCAGCCAATTTGTGGGGCTAGCGGGGACCGGGGAGCTGTTTTTT.

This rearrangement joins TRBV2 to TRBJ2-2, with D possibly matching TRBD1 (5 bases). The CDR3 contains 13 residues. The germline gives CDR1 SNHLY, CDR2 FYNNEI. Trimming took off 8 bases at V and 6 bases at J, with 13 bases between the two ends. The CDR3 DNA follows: TGTGCCAGCCGGACAACAGTTTCCGGGGAGCTGTTTTTT. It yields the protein CASRTTVSGELFF. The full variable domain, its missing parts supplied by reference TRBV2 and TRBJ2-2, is EPEVTQTPSHQVTQMGQEVILRCVPISNHLYFYWYRQILGQKVEFLVSFYNNEISEKSEIFDDQFSVERPDGSNFTLKIRSTKLEDSAMYFCASRTTVSGELFFGEGSRLTVL.

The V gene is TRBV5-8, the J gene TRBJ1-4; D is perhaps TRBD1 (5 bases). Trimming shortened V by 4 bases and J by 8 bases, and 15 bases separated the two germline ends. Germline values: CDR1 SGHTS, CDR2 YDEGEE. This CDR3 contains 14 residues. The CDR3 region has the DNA TGTGCCAGCAGCGGCGGGACTCTTAAGGAAAAACTGTTTTTT. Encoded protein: CASSGGTLKEKLFF.

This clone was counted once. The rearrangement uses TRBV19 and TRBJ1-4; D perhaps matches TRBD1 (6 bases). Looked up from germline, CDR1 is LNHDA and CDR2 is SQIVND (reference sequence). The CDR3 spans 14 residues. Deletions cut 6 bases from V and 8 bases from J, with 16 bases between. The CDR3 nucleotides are TGTGCCAGTAGAACGACAGGCTCTGGGGAAAAACTGTTTTTT. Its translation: CASRTTGSGEKLFF.

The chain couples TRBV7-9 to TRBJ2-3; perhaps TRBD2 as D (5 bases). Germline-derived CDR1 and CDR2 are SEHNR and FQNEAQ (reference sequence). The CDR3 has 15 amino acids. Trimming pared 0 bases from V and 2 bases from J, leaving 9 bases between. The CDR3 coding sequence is TGTGCCAGCAGCTTAGCGGAGCGGTACACAGATACGCAGTATTTT. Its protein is CASSLAERYTDTQYF.

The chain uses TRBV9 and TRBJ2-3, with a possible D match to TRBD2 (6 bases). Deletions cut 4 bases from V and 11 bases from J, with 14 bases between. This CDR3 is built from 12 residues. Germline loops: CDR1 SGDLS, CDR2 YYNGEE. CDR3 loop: CASSPPGTGQYF. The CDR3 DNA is TGTGCCAGCAGCCCTCCCGGGACTGGGCAGTATTTT.

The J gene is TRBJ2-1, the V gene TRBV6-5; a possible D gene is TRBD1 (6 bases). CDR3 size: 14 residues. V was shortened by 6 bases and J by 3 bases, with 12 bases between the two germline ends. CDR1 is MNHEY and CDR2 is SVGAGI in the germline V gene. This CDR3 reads CASRETGYYNEQFF. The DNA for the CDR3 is TGTGCCAGCAGAGAGACAGGTTACTACAATGAGCAGTTCTTC.

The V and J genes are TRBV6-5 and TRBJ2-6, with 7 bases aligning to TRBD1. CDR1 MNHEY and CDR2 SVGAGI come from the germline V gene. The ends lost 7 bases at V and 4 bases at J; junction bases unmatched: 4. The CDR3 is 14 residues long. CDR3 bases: TGTGCCAGCACCGACAGGGTGGGGGCCAACGTCCTGACTTTC. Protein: CASTDRVGANVLTF.

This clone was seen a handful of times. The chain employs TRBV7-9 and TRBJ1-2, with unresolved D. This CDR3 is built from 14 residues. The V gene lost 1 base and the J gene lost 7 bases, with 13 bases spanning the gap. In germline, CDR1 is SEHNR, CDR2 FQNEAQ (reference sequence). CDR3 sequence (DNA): TGTGCCAGCAGCTTAGATGTACTCGCCGCTGGCTACACCTTC. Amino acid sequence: CASSLDVLAAGYTF. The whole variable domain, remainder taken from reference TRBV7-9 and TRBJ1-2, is DTGVSQNPRHKITKRGQNVTFRCDPISEHNRLYWYRQTLGQGPEFLTYFQNEAQLEKSRLLSDRFSAERPKGSFSTLEIQRTEQGDSAMYLCASSLDVLAAGYTFGSGTRLTVV.

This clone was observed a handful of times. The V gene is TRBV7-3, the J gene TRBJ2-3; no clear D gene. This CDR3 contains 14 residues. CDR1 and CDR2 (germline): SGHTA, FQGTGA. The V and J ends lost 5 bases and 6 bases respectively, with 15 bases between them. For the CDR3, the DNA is TGTGCCAGCAGCCCGGCGGCGAGCCCCGATACGCAGTATTTT. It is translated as CASSPAASPDTQYF.

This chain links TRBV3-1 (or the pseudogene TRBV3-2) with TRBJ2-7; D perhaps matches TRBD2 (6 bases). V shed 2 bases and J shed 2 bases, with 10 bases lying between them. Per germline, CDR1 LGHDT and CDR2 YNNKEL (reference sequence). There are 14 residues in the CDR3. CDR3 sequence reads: CASSQHSGTYEQYF. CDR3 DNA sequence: TGTGCCAGCAGCCAACATAGCGGCACCTACGAGCAGTACTTC.

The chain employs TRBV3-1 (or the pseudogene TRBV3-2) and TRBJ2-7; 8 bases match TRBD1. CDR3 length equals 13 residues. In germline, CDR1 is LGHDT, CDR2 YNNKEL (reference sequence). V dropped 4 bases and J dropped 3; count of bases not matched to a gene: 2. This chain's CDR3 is CASSRGQDYEQYF. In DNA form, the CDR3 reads TGTGCCAGCAGCCGGGGACAGGACTACGAGCAGTACTTC.

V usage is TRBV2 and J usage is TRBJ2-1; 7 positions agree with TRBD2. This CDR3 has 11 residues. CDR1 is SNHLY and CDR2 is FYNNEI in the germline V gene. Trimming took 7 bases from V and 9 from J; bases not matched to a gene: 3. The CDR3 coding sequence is TGTGCCAGCATGCGGGAGACTGAGCAGTTCTTC. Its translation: CASMRETEQFF.

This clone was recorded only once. In nucleotides, the CDR3 is TGTGCCAGCAGCCAAGCCCCCGGACTAGCGGGAGAGGCAGATACGCAGTATTTT. The encoded protein is CASSQAPGLAGEADTQYF. This chain connects TRBV4-2 to TRBJ2-3; 13 positions match TRBD2. V lost 1 base, J lost 4 bases, and 8 bases stayed unmatched. CDR1 LGHNA and CDR2 YNFKEQ come from the germline V gene. CDR3 length: 18 residues.

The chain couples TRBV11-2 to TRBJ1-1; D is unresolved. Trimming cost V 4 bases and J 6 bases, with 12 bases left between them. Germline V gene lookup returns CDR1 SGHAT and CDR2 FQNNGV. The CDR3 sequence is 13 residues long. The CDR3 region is CASSSTGNPEAFF. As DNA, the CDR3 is TGTGCCAGCAGCTCCACGGGGAATCCTGAAGCTTTCTTT. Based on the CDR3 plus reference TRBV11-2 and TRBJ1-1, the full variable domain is EAGVAQSPRYKIIEKRQSVAFWCNPISGHATLYWYQQILGQGPKLLIQFQNNGVVDDSQLPKDRFSAERLKGVDSTLKIQPAKLEDSAVYLCASSSTGNPEAFFGQGTRLTVV.

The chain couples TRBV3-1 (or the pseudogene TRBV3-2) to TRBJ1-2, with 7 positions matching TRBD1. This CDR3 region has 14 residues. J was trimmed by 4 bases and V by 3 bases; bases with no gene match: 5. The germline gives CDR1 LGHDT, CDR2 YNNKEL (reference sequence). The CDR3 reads CASSHLDRVYGYTF. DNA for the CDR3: TGTGCCAGCAGCCACTTAGACAGGGTCTATGGCTACACCTTC.

The chain's CDR3 is CASSHRDRERNTIYF. The CDR3 nucleotides are TGTGCCAGCAGTCACCGGGACAGGGAACGAAACACCATATATTTT. V gene TRBV6-5 combines with J gene TRBJ1-3, with 9 bases aligning to TRBD1. CDR3 size: 15 residues. Per germline, CDR1 MNHEY and CDR2 SVGAGI. Losses at the gene ends were 5 bases for V and 5 bases for J; bases not matched to a gene: 7.

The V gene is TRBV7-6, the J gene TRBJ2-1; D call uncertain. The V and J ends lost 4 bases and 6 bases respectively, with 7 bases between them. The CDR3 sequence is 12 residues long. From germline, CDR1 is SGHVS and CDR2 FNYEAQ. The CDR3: CASSWQINEQFF. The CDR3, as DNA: TGTGCCAGCAGCTGGCAGATCAATGAGCAGTTCTTC.

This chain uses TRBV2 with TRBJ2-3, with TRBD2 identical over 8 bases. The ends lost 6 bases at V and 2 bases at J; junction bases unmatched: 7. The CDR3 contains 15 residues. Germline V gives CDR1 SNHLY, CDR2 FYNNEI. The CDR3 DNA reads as TGTGCCAGCAGGGTTAGCGGGATGTCCACAGATACGCAGTATTTT. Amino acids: CASRVSGMSTDTQYF.

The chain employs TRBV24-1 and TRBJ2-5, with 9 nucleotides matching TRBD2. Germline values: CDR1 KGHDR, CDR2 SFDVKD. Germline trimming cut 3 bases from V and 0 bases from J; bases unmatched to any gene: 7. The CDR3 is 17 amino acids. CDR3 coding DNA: TGTGCCACCAGTGATGGGGGGCGGGAGGGCGACCAAGAGACCCAGTACTTC. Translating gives CATSDGGREGDQETQYF.

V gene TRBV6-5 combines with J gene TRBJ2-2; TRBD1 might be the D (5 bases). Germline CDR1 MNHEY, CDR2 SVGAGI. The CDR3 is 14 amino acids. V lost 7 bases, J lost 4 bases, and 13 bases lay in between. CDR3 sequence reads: CASTPPRGTGELFF. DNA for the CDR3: TGTGCCAGCACCCCCCCAAGGGGCACCGGGGAGCTGTTTTTT.

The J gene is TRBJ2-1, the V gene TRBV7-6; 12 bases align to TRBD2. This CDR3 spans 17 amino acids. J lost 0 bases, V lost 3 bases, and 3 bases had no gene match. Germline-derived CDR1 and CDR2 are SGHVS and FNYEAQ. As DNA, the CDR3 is TGTGCCAGCAGCTTGACTAGCGGGAGCAGCTCCTACAATGAGCAGTTCTTC. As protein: CASSLTSGSSSYNEQFF. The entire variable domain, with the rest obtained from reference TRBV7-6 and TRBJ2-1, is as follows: GAGVSQSPRYKVTKRGQDVALRCDPISGHVSLYWYRQALGQGPEFLTYFNYEAQQDKSGLPNDRFSAERPEGSISTLTIQRTEQRDSAMYRCASSLTSGSSSYNEQFFGPGTRLTVL.

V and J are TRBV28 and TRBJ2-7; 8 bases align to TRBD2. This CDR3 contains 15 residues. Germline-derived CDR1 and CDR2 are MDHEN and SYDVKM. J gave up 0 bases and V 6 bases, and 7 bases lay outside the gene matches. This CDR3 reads CASSPGGASSYEQYF. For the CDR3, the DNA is TGTGCCAGCAGCCCGGGGGGGGCGAGCTCCTACGAGCAGTACTTC. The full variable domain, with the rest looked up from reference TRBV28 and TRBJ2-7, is DVKVTQSSRYLVKRTGEKVFLECVQDMDHENMFWYRQDPGLGLRLIYFSYDVKMKEKGDIPEGYSVSREKKERFSLILESASTNQTSMYLCASSPGGASSYEQYFGPGTRLTVT.

The CDR3 is CASRLAGPNTGELFF. As DNA, the CDR3 is TGCGCCAGCAGGCTAGCGGGACCGAACACCGGGGAGCTGTTTTTT. V is TRBV5-1 and J is TRBJ2-2; 9 bases line up with TRBD2. J gave up 0 bases and V 5 bases, and 2 bases lay outside the gene matches. Per germline, CDR1 SGHRS and CDR2 YFSETQ. The CDR3 sequence is 15 residues long. The entire variable domain, with the rest obtained from reference TRBV5-1 and TRBJ2-2, is as follows: KAGVTQTPRYLIKTRGQQVTLSCSPISGHRSVSWYQQTPGQGLQFLFEYFSETQRNKGNFPGRFSGRQFSNSRSEMNVSTLELGDSALYLCASRLAGPNTGELFFGEGSRLTVL.

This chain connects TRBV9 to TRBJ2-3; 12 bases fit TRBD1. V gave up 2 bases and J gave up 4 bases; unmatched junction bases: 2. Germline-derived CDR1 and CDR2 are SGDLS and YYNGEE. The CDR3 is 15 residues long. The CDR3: CASSVGQGAADTQYF. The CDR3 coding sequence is TGTGCCAGCAGCGTGGGACAGGGGGCGGCAGATACGCAGTATTTT.

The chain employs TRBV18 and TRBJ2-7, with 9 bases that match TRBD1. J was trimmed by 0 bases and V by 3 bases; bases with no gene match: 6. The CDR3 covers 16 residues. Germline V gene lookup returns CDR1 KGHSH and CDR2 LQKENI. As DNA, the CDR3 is TGTGCCAGCTCACCGCGACAGGGGGTGAGCTCCTACGAGCAGTACTTC. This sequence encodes CASSPRQGVSSYEQYF.

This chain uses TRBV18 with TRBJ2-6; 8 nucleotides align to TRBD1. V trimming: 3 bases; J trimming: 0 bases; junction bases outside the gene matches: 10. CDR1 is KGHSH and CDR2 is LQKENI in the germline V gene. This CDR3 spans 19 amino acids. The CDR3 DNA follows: TGTGCCAGCTCACCGTTAATTCCAGGACAGGGCTCTGGGGCCAACGTCCTGACTTTC. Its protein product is CASSPLIPGQGSGANVLTF. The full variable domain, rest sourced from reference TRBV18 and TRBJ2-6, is NAGVMQNPRHLVRRRGQEARLRCSPMKGHSHVYWYRQLPEEGLKFMVYLQKENIIDESGMPKERFSAEFPKEGPSILRIQQVVRGDSAAYFCASSPLIPGQGSGANVLTFGAGSRLTVL.